A selection of T cell receptor beta chains follows, all from one sample in a study of human T cells and chemical hapten exposure. MiXCR, run by TCRdb on the RACE reads, gives a single entry per CDR3 protein. In the table there are about 120,000 distinct CDR3 sequences, about 13% of which are singletons. The specimen comprised whole blood, sampled in connection with sensitization to the hapten diphenylcyclopropenone (DPC). These receptors originate from a young woman with alopecia areata. Some clones in this sample may be carry-over from other donors' samples. Both conserved end residues are trimmed from each CDR3.

j_call v_call cdr3_aa
TRBJ2-3 TRBV4-1 ASRSQDTQY
TRBJ2-1 TRBV25-1 ASSEGLNFGNEQF
TRBJ2-5 TRBV29-1 SVQARQGVETQY
TRBJ2-2 TRBV5-4 ASMLTRGSGELF
TRBJ1-3 TRBV4-2 ASSLSGRSSGNTIY
TRBJ1-6 TRBV6-5 ASRTGPVYNSPLH
TRBJ1-2 TRBV29-1 SDPGTGEGYGYT
TRBJ2-1 TRBV5-5 ASSLAAVEQF
TRBJ1-4 TRBV6-2/TRBV6-3 ASSVPGPRVLLF
TRBJ1-1 TRBV20-1 SASRGGNTEAF
TRBJ2-3 TRBV3-1 ASSQRTSRTDTQY
TRBJ2-3 TRBV7-9 ATTGELGTDTQY
TRBJ2-1 TRBV5-6 VSSFYRGQTYNEQF
TRBJ2-5 TRBV18 ASSHGRKQETQY
TRBJ2-5 TRBV20-1 SARDGTSEVETQY
TRBJ2-1 TRBV18 ASSPEGPLKRGPNEQF
TRBJ2-3 TRBV20-1 SAMEAGSTDTQY
TRBJ2-7 TRBV7-2 ASSQFREQY
TRBJ1-4 TRBV7-9 ASTRTAPNEKLF
TRBJ1-1 TRBV18 ASSPNTEAF
TRBJ2-7 TRBV6-2/TRBV6-3 ASSYGTLTYEQY
TRBJ2-3 TRBV20-1 SAYGHPTDTQY
TRBJ2-3 TRBV7-2 ASREDGVSTDTQY
TRBJ2-1 TRBV20-1 SARDQGAGARNNEQF
TRBJ2-7 TRBV20-1 SASFPSRFEQY
TRBJ1-2 TRBV6-6 ASTTTENYGYT
TRBJ2-5 TRBV21-1 ASSKRSGPPRYQETQY
TRBJ2-3 TRBV20-1 SARDFGTGMNTQY
TRBJ1-1 TRBV6-6 ASSYQGRGNTEAF